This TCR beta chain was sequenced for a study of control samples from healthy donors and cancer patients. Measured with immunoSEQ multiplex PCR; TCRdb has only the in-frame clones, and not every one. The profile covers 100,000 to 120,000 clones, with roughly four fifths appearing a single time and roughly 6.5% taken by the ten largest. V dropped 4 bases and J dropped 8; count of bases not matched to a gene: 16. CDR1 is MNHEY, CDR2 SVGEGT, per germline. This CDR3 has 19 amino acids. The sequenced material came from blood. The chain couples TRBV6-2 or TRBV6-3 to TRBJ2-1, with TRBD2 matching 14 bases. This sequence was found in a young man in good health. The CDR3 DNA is TGTGCCAGCAGTTCCTCCGGCCGACTAGCGGGGGGGCTTATCCATGAGCAGTTCTTC. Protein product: CASSSSGRLAGGLIHEQFF.